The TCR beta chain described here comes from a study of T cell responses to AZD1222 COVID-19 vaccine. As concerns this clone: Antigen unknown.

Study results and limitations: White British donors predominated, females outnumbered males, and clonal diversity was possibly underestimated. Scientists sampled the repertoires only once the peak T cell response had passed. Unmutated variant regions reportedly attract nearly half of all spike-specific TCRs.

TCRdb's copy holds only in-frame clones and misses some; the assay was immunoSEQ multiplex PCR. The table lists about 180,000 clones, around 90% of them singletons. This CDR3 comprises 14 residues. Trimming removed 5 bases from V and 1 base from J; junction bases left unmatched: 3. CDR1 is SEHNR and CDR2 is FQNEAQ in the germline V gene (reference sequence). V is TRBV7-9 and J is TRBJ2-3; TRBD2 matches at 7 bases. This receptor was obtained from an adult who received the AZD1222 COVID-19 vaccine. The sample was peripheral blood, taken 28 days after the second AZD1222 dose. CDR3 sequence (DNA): TGTGCCAGCAGCGATACTAGCGGCACAGATACGCAGTATTTT. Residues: CASSDTSGTDTQYF.